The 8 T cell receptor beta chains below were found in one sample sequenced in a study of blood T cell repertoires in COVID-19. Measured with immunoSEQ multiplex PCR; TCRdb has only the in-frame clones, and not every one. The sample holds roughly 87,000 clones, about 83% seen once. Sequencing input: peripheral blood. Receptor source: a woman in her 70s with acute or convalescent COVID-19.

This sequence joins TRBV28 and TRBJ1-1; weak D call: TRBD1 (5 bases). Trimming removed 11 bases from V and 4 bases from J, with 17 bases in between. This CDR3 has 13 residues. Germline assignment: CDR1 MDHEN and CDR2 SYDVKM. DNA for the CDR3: TGTGCCCTGAACCCAGGGAAGGGCACTGAAGCTTTCTTT. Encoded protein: CALNPGKGTEAFF.

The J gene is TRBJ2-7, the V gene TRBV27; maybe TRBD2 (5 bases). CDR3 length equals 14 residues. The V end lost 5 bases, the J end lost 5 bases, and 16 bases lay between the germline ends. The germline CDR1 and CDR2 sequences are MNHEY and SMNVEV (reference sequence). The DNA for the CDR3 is TGTGCCAGCAGTCTAAACTTGGAGGTAAACGAGCAGTACTTC. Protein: CASSLNLEVNEQYF.

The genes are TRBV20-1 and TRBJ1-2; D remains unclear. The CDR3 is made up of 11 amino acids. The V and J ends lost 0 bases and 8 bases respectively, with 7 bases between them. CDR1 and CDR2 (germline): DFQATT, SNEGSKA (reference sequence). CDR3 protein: CSARDQRGYTF. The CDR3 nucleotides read TGCAGTGCTAGAGACCAGAGGGGCTACACCTTC.

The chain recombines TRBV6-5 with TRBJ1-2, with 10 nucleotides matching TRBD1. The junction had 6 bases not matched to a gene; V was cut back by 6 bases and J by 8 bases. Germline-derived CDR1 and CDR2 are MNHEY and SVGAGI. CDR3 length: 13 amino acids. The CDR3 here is CASRTGGVEGYTF. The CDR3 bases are TGTGCCAGCAGGACAGGGGGCGTTGAAGGCTACACCTTC.

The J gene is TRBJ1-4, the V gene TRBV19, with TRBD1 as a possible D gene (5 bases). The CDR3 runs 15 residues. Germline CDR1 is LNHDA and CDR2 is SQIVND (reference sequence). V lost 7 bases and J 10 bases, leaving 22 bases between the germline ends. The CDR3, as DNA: TGTGCCAGTACCCCAGGGTCCCCCGGGAGGGGAAAACTGTTTTTT. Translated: CASTPGSPGRGKLFF.

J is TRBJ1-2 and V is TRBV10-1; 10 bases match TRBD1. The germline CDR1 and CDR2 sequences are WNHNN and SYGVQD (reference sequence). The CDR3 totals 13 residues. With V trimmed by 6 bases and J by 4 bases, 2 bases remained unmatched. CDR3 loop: CASSRDRGYGYTF. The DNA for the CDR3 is TGCGCCAGCAGCCGGGACAGGGGCTATGGCTACACCTTC.

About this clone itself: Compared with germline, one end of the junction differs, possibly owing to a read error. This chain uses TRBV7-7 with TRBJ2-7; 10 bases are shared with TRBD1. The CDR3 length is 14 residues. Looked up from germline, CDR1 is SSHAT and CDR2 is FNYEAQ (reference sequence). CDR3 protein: CASSLLNWDRGFPF. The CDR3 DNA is TGTGCTAGCAGCTTATTGAATTGGGACAGGGGATTTCCCTTC.

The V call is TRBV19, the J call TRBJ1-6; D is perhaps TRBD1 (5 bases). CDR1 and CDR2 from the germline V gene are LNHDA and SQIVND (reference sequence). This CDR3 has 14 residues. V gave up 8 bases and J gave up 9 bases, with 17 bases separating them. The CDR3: CASHSGGLSSPLHF. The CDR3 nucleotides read TGTGCCAGTCATTCCGGGGGGTTGTCTTCACCCCTCCACTTT.